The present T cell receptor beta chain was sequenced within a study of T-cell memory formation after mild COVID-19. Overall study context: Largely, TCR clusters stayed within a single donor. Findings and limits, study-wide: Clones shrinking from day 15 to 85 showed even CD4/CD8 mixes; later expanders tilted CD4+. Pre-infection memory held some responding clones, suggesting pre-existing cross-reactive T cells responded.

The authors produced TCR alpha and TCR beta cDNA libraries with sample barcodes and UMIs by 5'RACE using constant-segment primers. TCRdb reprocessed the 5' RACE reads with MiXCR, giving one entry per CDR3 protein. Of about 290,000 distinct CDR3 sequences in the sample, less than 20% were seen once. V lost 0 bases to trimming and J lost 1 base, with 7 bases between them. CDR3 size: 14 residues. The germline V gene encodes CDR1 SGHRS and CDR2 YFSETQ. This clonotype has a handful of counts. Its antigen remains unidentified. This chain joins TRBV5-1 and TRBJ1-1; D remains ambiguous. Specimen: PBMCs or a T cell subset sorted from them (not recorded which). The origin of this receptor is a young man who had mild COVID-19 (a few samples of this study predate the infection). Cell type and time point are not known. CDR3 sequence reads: CASSLDSQNTEAFF. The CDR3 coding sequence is TGCGCCAGCAGCTTGGACAGTCAGAACACTGAAGCTTTCTTT.